Below are 6 T cell receptor beta chains sequenced from a single sample in a study of T cell responses to AZD1222 COVID-19 vaccine. Profiled with immunoSEQ multiplex PCR; TCRdb holds only in-frame clones, not every one. The sample shows fewer than 35,000 clones, approximately 90% of them seen only once. The specimen was peripheral blood, collected on day 0 of AZD1222 vaccination. All receptors derive from an adult in good health.

The J gene is TRBJ2-7, the V gene TRBV7-2, with a tentative D call TRBD2 (6 bases). V was clipped by 1 base and J by 4 bases, with 8 bases between them. The CDR3 sequence is 13 residues long. Germline V lookup: CDR1 SGHTA, CDR2 FQGNSA. The CDR3 here is CASSLVGGYEQYF. CDR3 sequence (DNA): TGTGCCAGCAGCTTAGTGGGAGGTTACGAGCAGTACTTC.

The V gene is TRBV7-2, the J gene TRBJ2-5; possible D gene TRBD2, 6 bases. The CDR3 contains 14 residues. V was trimmed by 4 bases and J by 2 bases, leaving 11 bases between them. Per germline, CDR1 SGHTA and CDR2 FQGNSA. DNA of the CDR3: TGTGCCAGCAGCTCCCACGGGGGACAAGAGACCCAGTACTTC. Translation gives CASSSHGGQETQYF.

The chain's CDR3 is CASSQIASGGYEQYF. DNA of the CDR3: TGCGCCAGCAGCCAGATCGCTAGCGGGGGCTACGAGCAGTACTTC. The chain combines TRBV4-1 with TRBJ2-7; TRBD2 matches 10 bases. Germline V gives CDR1 MGHRA, CDR2 YSYEKL. V was clipped by 3 bases and J by 3 bases; unmatched bases: 5. This CDR3 contains 15 residues.

The V gene is TRBV5-4, the J gene TRBJ1-6; D gene ambiguous. The V and J ends lost 0 bases and 7 bases respectively, with 5 bases between them. The CDR3 extends over 13 amino acids. Looked up from germline, CDR1 is SGHNT and CDR2 is YYREEE (reference sequence). The CDR3 DNA follows: TGTGCCAGCAGCTTGGCTGGAAATTCACCCCTCCACTTT. This encodes CASSLAGNSPLHF.

The chain is built from TRBV12-3 or TRBV12-4 and TRBJ1-6, with 7 positions matching TRBD1. The trim removed 6 bases at V and 5 bases at J, leaving 1 base unmatched. CDR3 length: 13 residues. In DNA form, the CDR3 reads TGTGCCAGCAGACAGGGGCATAATTCACCCCTCCACTTT. This gives the protein CASRQGHNSPLHF.

Here the CDR3 reads CASSIRMGIRSTEAFF. The CDR3 DNA sequence: TGTGCCAGCAGTATCAGGATGGGGATCCGCAGCACTGAAGCTTTCTTT. V and J are TRBV7-9 and TRBJ1-1; D ambiguous. The CDR3 has 16 amino acids. Germline V gene data show CDR1 as SEHNR and CDR2 as FQNEAQ (reference sequence). Trimming left V 6 bases short and J 4 bases short, with 21 bases between.